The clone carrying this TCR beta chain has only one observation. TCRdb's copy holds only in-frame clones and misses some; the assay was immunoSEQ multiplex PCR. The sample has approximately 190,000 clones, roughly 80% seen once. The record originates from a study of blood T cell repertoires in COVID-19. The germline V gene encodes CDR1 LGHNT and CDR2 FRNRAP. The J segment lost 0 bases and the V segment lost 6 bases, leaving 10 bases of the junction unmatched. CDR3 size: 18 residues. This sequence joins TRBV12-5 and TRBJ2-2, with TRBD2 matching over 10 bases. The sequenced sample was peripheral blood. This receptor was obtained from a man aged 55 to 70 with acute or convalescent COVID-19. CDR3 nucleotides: TGTGCTAGTGGCGCCGCCGGGACTAGCGTAACGAACACCGGGGAGCTGTTTTTT. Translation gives CASGAAGTSVTNTGELFF.